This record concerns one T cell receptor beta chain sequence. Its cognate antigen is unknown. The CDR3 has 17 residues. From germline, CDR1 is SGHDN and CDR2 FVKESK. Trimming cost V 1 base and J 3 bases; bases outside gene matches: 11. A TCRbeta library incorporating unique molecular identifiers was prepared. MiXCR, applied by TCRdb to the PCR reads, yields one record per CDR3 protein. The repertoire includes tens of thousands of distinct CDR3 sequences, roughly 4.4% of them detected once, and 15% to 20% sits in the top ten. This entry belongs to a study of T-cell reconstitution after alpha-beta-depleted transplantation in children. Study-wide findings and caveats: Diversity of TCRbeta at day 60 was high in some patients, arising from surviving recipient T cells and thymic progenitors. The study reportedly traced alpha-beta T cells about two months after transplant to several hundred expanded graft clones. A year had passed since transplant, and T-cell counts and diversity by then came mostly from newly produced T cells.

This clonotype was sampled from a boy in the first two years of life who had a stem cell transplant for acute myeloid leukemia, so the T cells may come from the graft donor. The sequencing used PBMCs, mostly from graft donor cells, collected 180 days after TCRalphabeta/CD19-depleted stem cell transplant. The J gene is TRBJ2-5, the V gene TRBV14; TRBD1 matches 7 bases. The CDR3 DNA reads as TGTGCCAGCAGCCAAGGACAGGGCACCCCCTCCAAAGAGACCCAGTACTTC. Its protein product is CASSQGQGTPSKETQYF.